This section outlines one TCR beta chain sequence together with its context. The antigen is undetermined. This entry is derived from a study of T cells in Graves' hyperthyroidism and ophthalmopathy. General study results and limits: Expanded thyroid clonotypes (above 0.001) were mostly also found in blood. Before onset, ophthalmopathy was predicted by the model a median around 6.2 months earlier.

TCR beta CDR3 region amplification was performed from RNA transcripts. The HTBI set primed first-round TCR CDR3 RT-PCR. TCRdb used MiXCR to reprocess the multiplex PCR reads, holding one entry per CDR3 protein. The profile shows more than 300,000 distinct CDR3 sequences, roughly 15% of them singletons. The CDR3 sequence is 14 residues long. Per the germline V gene, CDR1 is MDHEN and CDR2 is SYDVKM. The V gene is TRBV28, the J gene TRBJ2-2; 8 positions agree with TRBD1. The DNA end favors TRBJ1-1, so the J call may be wrong. The sequence came from a woman aged 25 to 39 with Graves' hyperthyroidism that later progressed to Graves' ophthalmopathy. Sequencing was carried out using blood. Here the CDR3 DNA reads TGTGCCAGCAGTGTTCAACATCGAACAGGGGGAGCTTTCTTT. It codes for CASSVQHRTGGAFF.